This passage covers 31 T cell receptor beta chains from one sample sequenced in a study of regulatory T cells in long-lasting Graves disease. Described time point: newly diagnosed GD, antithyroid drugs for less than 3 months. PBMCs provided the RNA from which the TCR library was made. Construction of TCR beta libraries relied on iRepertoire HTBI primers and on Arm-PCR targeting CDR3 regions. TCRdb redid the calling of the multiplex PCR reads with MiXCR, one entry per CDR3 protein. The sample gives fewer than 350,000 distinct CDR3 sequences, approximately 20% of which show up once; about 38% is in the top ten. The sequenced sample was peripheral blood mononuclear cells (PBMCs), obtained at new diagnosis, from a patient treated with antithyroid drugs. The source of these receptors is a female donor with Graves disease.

The chain's CDR3 is CSASVREPYEQYF. Here the CDR3 DNA reads TGCAGTGCTAGTGTGCGGGAGCCCTACGAGCAGTACTTC. This chain links TRBV20-1 with TRBJ2-7; TRBD2 agrees at 7 bases. CDR3 length: 13 residues. V trimming: 3 bases; J trimming: 2 bases; junction bases outside the gene matches: 4. Germline V gives CDR1 DFQATT, CDR2 SNEGSKA (reference sequence).

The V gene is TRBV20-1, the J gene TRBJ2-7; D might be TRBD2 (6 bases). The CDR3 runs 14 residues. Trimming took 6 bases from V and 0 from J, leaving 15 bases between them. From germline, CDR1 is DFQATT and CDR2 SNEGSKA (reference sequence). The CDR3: CSATGAGSSYEQYF. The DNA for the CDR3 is TGCAGTGCCACGGGAGCTGGGAGCTCCTACGAGCAGTACTTC.

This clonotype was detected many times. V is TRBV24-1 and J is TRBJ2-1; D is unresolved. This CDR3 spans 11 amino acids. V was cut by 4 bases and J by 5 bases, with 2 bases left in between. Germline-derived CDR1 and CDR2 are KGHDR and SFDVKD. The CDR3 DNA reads TGTGCCACCAGTGACCACAATGAGCAGTTCTTC. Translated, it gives CATSDHNEQFF.

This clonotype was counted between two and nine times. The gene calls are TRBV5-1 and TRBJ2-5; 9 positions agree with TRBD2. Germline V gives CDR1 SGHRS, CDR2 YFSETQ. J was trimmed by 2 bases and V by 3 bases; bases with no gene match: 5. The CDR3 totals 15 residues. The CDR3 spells CASSSLAGKQETQYF. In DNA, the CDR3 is TGCGCCAGCAGCTCCCTAGCGGGAAAACAAGAGACCCAGTACTTC.

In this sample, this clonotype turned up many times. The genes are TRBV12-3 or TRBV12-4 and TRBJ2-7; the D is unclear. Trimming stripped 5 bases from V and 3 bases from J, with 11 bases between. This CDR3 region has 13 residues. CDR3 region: CASSPRAYYEQYF. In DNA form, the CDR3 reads TGTGCCAGCAGTCCAAGGGCCTACTACGAGCAGTACTTC.

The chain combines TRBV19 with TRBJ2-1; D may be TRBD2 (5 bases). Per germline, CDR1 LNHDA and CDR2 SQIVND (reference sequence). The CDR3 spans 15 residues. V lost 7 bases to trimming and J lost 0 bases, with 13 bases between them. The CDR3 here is CASKRSGSSYNEQFF. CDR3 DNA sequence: TGTGCCAGTAAAAGATCGGGGAGCTCCTACAATGAGCAGTTCTTC.

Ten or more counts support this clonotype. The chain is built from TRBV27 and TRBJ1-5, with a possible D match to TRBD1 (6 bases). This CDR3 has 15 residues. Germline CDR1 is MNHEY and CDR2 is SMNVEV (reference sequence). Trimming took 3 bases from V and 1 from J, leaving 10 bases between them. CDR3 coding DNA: TGTGCCAGCAGTTTGTCAGGGGCGAGCAATCAGCCCCAGCATTTT. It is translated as CASSLSGASNQPQHF.

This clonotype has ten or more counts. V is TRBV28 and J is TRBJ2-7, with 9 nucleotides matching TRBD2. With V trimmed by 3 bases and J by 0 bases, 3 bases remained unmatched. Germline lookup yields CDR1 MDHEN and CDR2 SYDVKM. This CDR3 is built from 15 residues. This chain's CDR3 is CASSFRGRGSYEQYF. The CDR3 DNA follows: TGTGCCAGCAGTTTTCGCGGGAGGGGCTCCTACGAGCAGTACTTC.

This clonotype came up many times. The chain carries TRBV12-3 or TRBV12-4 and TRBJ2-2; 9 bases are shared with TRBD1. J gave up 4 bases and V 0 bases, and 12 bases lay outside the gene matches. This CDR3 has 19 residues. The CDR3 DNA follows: TGTGCCAGCAGTTTAGCGCTCGTGAACAGGGGGCACGGCACCGGGGAGCTGTTTTTT. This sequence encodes CASSLALVNRGHGTGELFF.

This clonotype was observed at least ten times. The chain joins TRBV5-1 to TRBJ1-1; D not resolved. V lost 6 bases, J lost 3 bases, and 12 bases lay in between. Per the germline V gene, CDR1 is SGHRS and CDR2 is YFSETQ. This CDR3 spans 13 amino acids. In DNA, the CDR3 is TGCGCCAGCATGGTGGCAGGAGACACTGAAGCTTTCTTT. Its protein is CASMVAGDTEAFF.

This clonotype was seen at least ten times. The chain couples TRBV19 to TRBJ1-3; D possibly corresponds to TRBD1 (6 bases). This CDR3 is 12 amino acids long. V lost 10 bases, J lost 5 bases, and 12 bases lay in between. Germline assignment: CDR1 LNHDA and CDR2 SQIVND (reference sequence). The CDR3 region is CATPGHRNTIYF. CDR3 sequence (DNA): TGTGCCACCCCGGGACACCGAAACACCATATATTTT. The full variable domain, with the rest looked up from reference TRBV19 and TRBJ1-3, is DGGITQSPKYLFRKEGQNVTLSCEQNLNHDAMYWYRQDPGQGLRLIYYSQIVNDFQKGDIAEGYSVSREKKESFPLTVTSAQKNPTAFYLCATPGHRNTIYFGEGSWLTVV.

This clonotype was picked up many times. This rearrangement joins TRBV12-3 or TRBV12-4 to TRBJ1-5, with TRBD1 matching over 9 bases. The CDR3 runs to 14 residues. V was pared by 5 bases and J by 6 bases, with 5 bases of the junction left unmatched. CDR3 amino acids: CASSQQGAGQPQHF. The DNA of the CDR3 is TGTGCCAGCAGTCAACAGGGGGCGGGTCAGCCCCAGCATTTT.

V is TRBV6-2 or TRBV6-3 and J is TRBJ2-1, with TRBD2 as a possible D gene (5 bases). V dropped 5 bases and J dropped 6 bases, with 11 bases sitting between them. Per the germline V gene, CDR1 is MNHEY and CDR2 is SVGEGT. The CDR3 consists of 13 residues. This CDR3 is CASSGAEINEQFF. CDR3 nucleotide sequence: TGTGCCAGCAGTGGAGCGGAGATCAATGAGCAGTTCTTC.

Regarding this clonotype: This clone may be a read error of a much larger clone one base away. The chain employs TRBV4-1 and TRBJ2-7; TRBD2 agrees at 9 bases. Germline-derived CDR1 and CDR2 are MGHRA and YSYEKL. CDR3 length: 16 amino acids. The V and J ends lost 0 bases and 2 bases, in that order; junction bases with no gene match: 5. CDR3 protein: CASSQDPCGRAYEQYF. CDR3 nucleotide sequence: TGCGCCAGCAGCCAAGATCCCTGCGGGAGGGCCTACGAGCAGTACTTC.

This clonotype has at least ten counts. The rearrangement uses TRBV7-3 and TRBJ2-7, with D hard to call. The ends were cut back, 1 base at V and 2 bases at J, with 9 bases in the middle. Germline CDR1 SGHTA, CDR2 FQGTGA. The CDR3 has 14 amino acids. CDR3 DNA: TGTGCCAGCAGCTTAAACCCCTCGGCCTACGAGCAGTACTTC. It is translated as CASSLNPSAYEQYF.

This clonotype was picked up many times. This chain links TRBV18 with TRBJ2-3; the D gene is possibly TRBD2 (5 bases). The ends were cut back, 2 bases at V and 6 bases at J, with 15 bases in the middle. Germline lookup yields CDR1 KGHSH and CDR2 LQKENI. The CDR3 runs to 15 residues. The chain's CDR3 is CASSPTTGTGDTQYF. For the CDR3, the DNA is TGTGCCAGCTCACCAACTACTGGCACGGGGGATACGCAGTATTTT.

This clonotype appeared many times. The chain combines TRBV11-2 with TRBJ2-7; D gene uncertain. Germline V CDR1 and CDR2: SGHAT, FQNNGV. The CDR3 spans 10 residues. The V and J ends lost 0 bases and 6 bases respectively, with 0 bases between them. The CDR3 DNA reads TGTGCCAGCAGCTTAGACGAGCAGTACTTC. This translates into CASSLDEQYF.

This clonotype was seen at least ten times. In DNA, the CDR3 is TGTGCCAGCAGTCCTCAGGGGGGACGCTCCTACGAGCAGTACTTC. Translation gives CASSPQGGRSYEQYF. V and J are TRBV28 and TRBJ2-7; a possible D gene is TRBD1 (7 bases). The CDR3 totals 15 residues. CDR1 is MDHEN and CDR2 is SYDVKM in the germline V gene. Trimming removed 5 bases at V and 0 bases at J, with 14 bases between.

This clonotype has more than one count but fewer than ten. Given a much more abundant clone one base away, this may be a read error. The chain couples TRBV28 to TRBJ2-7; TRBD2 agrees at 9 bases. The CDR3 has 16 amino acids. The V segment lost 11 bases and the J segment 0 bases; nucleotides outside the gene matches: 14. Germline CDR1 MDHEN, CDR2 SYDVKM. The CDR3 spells CAGRLRSGRPSYEQYF. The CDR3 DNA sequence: TGTGCCGGCCGCTTGCGGAGCGGGAGGCCCTCCTACGAGCAGTACTTC.

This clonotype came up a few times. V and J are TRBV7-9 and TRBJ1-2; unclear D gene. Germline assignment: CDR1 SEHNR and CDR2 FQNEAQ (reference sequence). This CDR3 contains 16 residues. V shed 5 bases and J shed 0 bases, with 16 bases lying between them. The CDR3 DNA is TGTGCCAGCAGCCCCCTCAATCTCGGAGCTAACTATGGCTACACCTTC. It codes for CASSPLNLGANYGYTF.

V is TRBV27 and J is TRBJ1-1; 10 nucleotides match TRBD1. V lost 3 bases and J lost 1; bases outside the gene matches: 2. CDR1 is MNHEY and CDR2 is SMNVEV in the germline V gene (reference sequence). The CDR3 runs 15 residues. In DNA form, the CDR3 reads TGTGCCAGCAGTTTCGGGACAGGGGCGAACACTGAAGCTTTCTTT. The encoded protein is CASSFGTGANTEAFF.

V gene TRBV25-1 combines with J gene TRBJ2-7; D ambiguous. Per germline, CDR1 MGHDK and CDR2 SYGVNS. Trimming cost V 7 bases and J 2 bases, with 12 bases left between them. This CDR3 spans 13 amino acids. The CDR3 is CASTGVVAYEQYF. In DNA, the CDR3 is TGTGCCAGCACAGGCGTCGTGGCCTACGAGCAGTACTTC.

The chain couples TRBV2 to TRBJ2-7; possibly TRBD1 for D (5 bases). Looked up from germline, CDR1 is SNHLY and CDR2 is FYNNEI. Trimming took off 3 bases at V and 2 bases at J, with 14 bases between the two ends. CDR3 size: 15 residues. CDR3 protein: CASSDRARVPYEQYF. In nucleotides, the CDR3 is TGTGCCAGCAGTGATCGAGCCAGGGTTCCCTACGAGCAGTACTTC.

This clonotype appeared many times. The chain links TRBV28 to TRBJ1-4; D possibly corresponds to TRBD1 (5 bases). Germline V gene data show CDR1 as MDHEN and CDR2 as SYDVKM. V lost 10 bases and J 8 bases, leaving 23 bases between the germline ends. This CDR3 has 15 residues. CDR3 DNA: TGTGCCACATATGGGGCGGACCAGGCAGGCGAAAAACTGTTTTTT. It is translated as CATYGADQAGEKLFF.

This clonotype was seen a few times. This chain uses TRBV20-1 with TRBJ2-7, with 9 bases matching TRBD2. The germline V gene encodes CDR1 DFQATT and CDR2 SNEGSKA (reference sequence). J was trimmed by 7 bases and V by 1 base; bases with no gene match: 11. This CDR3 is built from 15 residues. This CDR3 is CSARVIAGGLGEQYF. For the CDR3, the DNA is TGCAGTGCTAGAGTAATCGCGGGAGGGTTAGGGGAGCAGTACTTC.

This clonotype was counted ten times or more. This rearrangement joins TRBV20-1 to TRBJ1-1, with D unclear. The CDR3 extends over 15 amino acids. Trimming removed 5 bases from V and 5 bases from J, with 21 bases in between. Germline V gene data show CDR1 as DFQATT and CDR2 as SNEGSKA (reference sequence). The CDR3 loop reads CSAPTNRGVGTEAFF. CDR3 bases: TGCAGTGCTCCAACTAACCGGGGTGTAGGGACTGAAGCTTTCTTT.

In DNA, the CDR3 is TGTGCCAGCAGTGGGACAGGGTCTTATGGCTACACCTTC. Its protein product is CASSGTGSYGYTF. The chain has TRBV2 and TRBJ1-2; TRBD1 aligns across 8 bases. CDR3 size: 13 residues. The V gene end was trimmed by 4 bases and the J gene end by 5 bases; junction bases not matched to a gene: 3. CDR1 is SNHLY and CDR2 is FYNNEI in the germline V gene.

The CDR3 region has the DNA TGCAGTGCTCACCAGGGGGGGCGAGAGACCCAGTACTTC. Protein: CSAHQGGRETQYF. This chain uses TRBV20-1 with TRBJ2-5; D may match TRBD1 or TRBD2 (7 bases each). Germline V CDR1 and CDR2: DFQATT, SNEGSKA (reference sequence). V was clipped by 5 bases and J by 4 bases, with 14 bases between them. The CDR3 is made up of 13 amino acids.

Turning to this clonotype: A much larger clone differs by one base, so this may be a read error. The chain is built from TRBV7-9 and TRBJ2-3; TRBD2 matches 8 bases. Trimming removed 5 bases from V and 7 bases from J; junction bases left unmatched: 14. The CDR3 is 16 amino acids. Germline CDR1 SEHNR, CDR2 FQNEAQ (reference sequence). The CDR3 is CASSRSGGPAGYTQYF. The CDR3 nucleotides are TGTGCCAGCAGCCGATCGGGAGGGCCCGCGGGGTATACGCAGTATTTT.

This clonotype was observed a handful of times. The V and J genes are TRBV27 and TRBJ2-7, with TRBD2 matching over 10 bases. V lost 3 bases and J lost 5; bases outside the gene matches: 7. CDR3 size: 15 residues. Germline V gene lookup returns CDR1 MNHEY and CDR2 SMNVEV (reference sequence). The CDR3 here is CASSFTGTSDNEQYF. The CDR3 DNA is TGTGCCAGCAGTTTTACCGGGACTAGCGACAACGAGCAGTACTTC.

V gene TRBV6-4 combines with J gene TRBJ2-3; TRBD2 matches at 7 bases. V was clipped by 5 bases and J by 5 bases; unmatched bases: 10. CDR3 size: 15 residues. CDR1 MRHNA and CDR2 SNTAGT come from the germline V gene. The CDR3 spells CASSPGEGDLDTQYF. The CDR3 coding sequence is TGTGCCAGCAGTCCCGGGGAGGGAGATCTAGATACGCAGTATTTT.